This T cell receptor (beta chain) was found in a study of shared clonotypes between healthy human individuals. The overall study: Donors were two women and a few men aged 18 to 49.

The method was immunoSEQ multiplex PCR; TCRdb's version includes in-frame clones alone and lacks a portion of them. The sample lists 400,000 to 600,000 clones, roughly three quarters occurring once. What was sequenced was PBMCs. This clonotype was obtained from a middle-aged woman in good health. Some clones in this sample may be carry-over from other donors' samples.

As DNA, the CDR3 is TGTGCCAGTAGTCCCGGGCTATCTAGCGAAAAACTGTTTTTT. Translation: CASSPGLSSEKLFF. The chain links TRBV19 to TRBJ1-4, with D uncertain. This CDR3 is 14 amino acids long. The V gene's germline CDR1 is LNHDA and CDR2 SQIVND (reference sequence). The V end was cut by 5 bases, the J end by 8 bases, with 15 bases between.